The 10 T cell receptor beta chains below all came from one sample that was sequenced in a study of technical replicates of blood from a few donors. Clones were sequenced by immunoSEQ multiplex PCR, and TCRdb holds only the in-frame ones, with some missing. The table shows roughly 80,000 clones, with about nine tenths occurring only once. Sequenced input: T cells isolated from PBMCs. The receptor set was obtained from a human donor in good health.

The gene calls are TRBV11-2 and TRBJ1-3; no clear D. Per germline, CDR1 SGHAT and CDR2 FQNNGV. The V gene lost 0 bases and the J gene lost 2 bases, with 17 bases spanning the gap. The CDR3 loop spans 18 amino acids. The CDR3 reads CASSLDLLGGKAGNTIYF. CDR3 nucleotides: TGTGCCAGCAGCTTAGATCTATTGGGAGGGAAAGCTGGAAACACCATATATTTT.

The chain uses TRBV29-1 and TRBJ1-2, with 7 nucleotides matching TRBD1. This CDR3 has 14 amino acids. Germline-derived CDR1 and CDR2 are SQVTM and ANQGSEA. J lost 5 bases, V lost 7 bases, and 13 bases had no gene match. In nucleotides, the CDR3 is TGCAGCGCCGAAGAGGAGGGGGCACGATATGGCTACACCTTC. Protein product: CSAEEEGARYGYTF.

The V call is TRBV10-1, the J call TRBJ2-5; D might be TRBD1 (5 bases). Trimming took 10 bases from V and 4 from J, leaving 13 bases between them. The germline V gene has CDR1 WNHNN and CDR2 SYGVQD (reference sequence). The CDR3 has 12 residues. Here the CDR3 DNA reads TGCGCCACCGCCGACAGTAGAGAGACCCAGTACTTC. Amino acids: CATADSRETQYF.

V gene TRBV11-3 combines with J gene TRBJ2-7; D might be TRBD1 (6 bases). Germline assignment: CDR1 SGHNT and CDR2 YENEEA. This CDR3 is built from 16 residues. V was shortened by 0 bases and J by 5 bases, with 17 bases between the two germline ends. The CDR3 sequence: CASSLEVGASENEQYF. The CDR3 coding sequence is TGTGCCAGCAGCTTAGAGGTGGGGGCCTCCGAGAACGAGCAGTACTTC.

This clone was found a few times. This CDR3 reads CAISLGTGGAGANVLTF. The CDR3 region has the DNA TGTGCCATCAGTTTAGGGACAGGGGGCGCTGGGGCCAACGTCCTGACTTTC. The V and J genes are TRBV10-3 and TRBJ2-6, with 12 nucleotides matching TRBD1. The CDR3 loop spans 17 amino acids. Germline CDR1 and CDR2: ENHRY and SYGVKD. Trimming took 5 bases from V and 2 from J; bases not matched to a gene: 4.

This clone was seen more than once but under ten times. This chain links TRBV20-1 with TRBJ1-1; TRBD1 might be the D (5 bases). This CDR3 is 11 amino acids long. V was shortened by 5 bases and J by 3 bases, with 7 bases between the two germline ends. Germline V gene lookup returns CDR1 DFQATT and CDR2 SNEGSKA (reference sequence). Written as DNA, the CDR3 is TGCAGTGCTTCGGGGGACACTGAAGCTTTCTTT. Translated, it gives CSASGDTEAFF.

This chain uses TRBV5-1 with TRBJ2-7, with TRBD1 matching over 10 bases. CDR1 and CDR2 (germline): SGHRS, YFSETQ. The CDR3 sequence is 15 residues long. CDR3 protein: CVNPPRDRGPYEQYF. CDR3 sequence (DNA): TGCGTCAACCCGCCCCGGGACAGGGGTCCCTACGAGCAGTACTTC.

The chain links TRBV5-1 to TRBJ1-1; D is ambiguous. The CDR3 loop spans 15 amino acids. V was cut by 0 bases and J by 1 base, with 10 bases left in between. Looked up from germline, CDR1 is SGHRS and CDR2 is YFSETQ. The CDR3 DNA follows: TGCGCCAGCAGCTTGGCCGGGAGGCAGAACACTGAAGCTTTCTTT. This encodes CASSLAGRQNTEAFF.

The chain has TRBV7-8 and TRBJ2-1; the match to TRBD2 covers 11 bases. J was trimmed by 2 bases and V by 5 bases; bases with no gene match: 2. There are 15 residues in the CDR3. Germline CDR1 is SGHVS and CDR2 is FQNEAQ. CDR3 protein: CASSLLAGAYNEQFF. The CDR3 coding sequence is TGTGCCAGCAGCCTACTAGCGGGAGCCTACAATGAGCAGTTCTTC.

The chain has TRBV25-1 and TRBJ2-3; 7 bases agree with TRBD2. The CDR3 is 15 residues long. CDR1 MGHDK and CDR2 SYGVNS come from the germline V gene. V lost 4 bases to trimming and J lost 6 bases; unmatched junction nucleotides: 10. The CDR3: CASSALGGSYDTQYF. CDR3 nucleotide sequence: TGTGCCAGCAGTGCGTTGGGCGGGAGCTACGATACGCAGTATTTT.